These 27 T cell receptor beta chains originate from one sample sequenced in a study of vaccination effects on CD4 cells after COVID-19. Repertoires were generated with immunoSEQ multiplex PCR, while TCRdb's copy carries only in-frame clones and drops some. Of approximately 40,000 clones in the sample, 76% were seen once. Their antigen targets remain unknown. It was after around 10 days of culture that CD4+ T cells were isolated. The person was diagnosed with PCR-confirmed SARS-CoV-2 infection between March and December 2020. Of the BNT162b2 and mRNA-1273 vaccines, participants received two doses of one or the other. Sequenced material: CD4+ T cells from PBMCs cultured without peptide, taken after COVID-19 vaccination. All receptors derive from a human donor who had a prior SARS-CoV-2 infection.

V and J are TRBV4-1 and TRBJ1-6; 9 bases fit TRBD1. CDR1 and CDR2 (germline): MGHRA, YSYEKL. The J segment lost 5 bases and the V segment lost 2 bases, leaving 7 bases of the junction unmatched. The CDR3 runs 17 residues. This chain's CDR3 is CASSQRGTGLDNSPLHF. The CDR3, as DNA: TGCGCCAGCAGCCAAAGGGGGACAGGGCTCGATAATTCACCCCTCCACTTT.

This chain connects TRBV12-5 to TRBJ2-7; D is uncertain. Germline V CDR1 and CDR2: LGHNT, FRNRAP. This CDR3 spans 13 amino acids. V lost 2 bases, J lost 3 bases, and 8 bases lay in between. CDR3 coding DNA: TGTGCTAGTGGTTTGTCGGCTGACTACGAGCAGTACTTC. As protein: CASGLSADYEQYF. Filled out from reference TRBV12-5 and TRBJ2-7, the complete variable domain reads DARVTQTPRHKVTEMGQEVTMRCQPILGHNTVFWYRQTMMQGLELLAYFRNRAPLDDSGMPKDRFSAEMPDATLATLKIQPSEPRDSAVYFCASGLSADYEQYFGPGTRLTVT.

About this clone: Relative to the germline gene, one junction end is altered; a read error may explain this. The rearrangement joins TRBV30 to TRBJ1-4; possible D gene TRBD1, 6 bases. The CDR3 sequence is 14 residues long. The germline V gene encodes CDR1 GTSNPN and CDR2 SVGIG (reference sequence). The CDR3 protein is CAWNPGTTNEKLFF. CDR3 bases: TGTGCCTGGAACCCCGGGACAACTAACGAAAAACTGTTTTTT.

The V and J genes are TRBV2 and TRBJ2-7, with TRBD1 matching over 10 bases. The J segment lost 5 bases and the V segment lost 4 bases, leaving 5 bases of the junction unmatched. Germline values: CDR1 SNHLY, CDR2 FYNNEI. The CDR3 sequence is 14 residues long. In DNA, the CDR3 is TGTGCCAGCAGTGGAGGGACAGGGGTCCACGAGCAGTACTTC. It codes for CASSGGTGVHEQYF.

This rearrangement joins TRBV6-2 or TRBV6-3 to TRBJ2-5; TRBD1 matches at 7 bases. There are 13 residues in the CDR3. Germline V gene sequence: CDR1 MNHEY, CDR2 SVGEGT. The trim removed 4 bases at V and 4 bases at J, leaving 3 bases unmatched. As DNA, the CDR3 is TGTGCCAGCAGTTTCAGGACAGGAGAGACCCAGTACTTC. Residues: CASSFRTGETQYF.

This sequence joins TRBV27 and TRBJ2-3, with 9 bases aligning to TRBD2. Trimming cost V 7 bases and J 3 bases; bases outside gene matches: 14. Germline V gene sequence: CDR1 MNHEY, CDR2 SMNVEV (reference sequence). There are 17 residues in the CDR3. The CDR3 is CASTLRAGGFSTDTQYF. DNA of the CDR3: TGTGCCAGCACTCTAAGGGCGGGGGGGTTTTCTACAGATACGCAGTATTTT.

This sequence joins TRBV4-1 and TRBJ2-7; D might be TRBD1 (6 bases). Trimming took off 0 bases at V and 6 bases at J, with 9 bases between the two ends. The CDR3 is 13 amino acids. Germline lookup yields CDR1 MGHRA and CDR2 YSYEKL. CDR3 protein: CASSQDSRGEQYF. As DNA, the CDR3 is TGCGCCAGCAGCCAAGATTCCAGGGGCGAGCAGTACTTC.

A few counts support this clone. The CDR3 DNA sequence: TGCGCCAGCAGCCAAGATTGGGCTGGGGTGGGGGCTTTCTTT. The encoded protein is CASSQDWAGVGAFF. The chain employs TRBV4-1 and TRBJ1-1; no reliable D call. V lost 0 bases and J 11 bases, leaving 16 bases between the germline ends. Germline CDR1 is MGHRA and CDR2 is YSYEKL. The CDR3 length is 14 residues.

This clone was picked up a small number of times. This CDR3 is CASSLAPREGLGELFF. CDR3 nucleotides: TGTGCCAGCAGCTTAGCTCCGCGGGAGGGTTTGGGGGAGCTGTTTTTT. The J gene is TRBJ2-2, the V gene TRBV11-2; 9 bases are shared with TRBD2. CDR1 and CDR2 (germline): SGHAT, FQNNGV. CDR3 length: 16 residues. Unmatched junction bases numbered 8, after V lost 1 base and J lost 8 bases.

This clone was seen more than once but under ten times. The gene calls are TRBV11-3 and TRBJ1-3, with D possibly matching TRBD1 (5 bases). V was cut by 4 bases and J by 3 bases, with 7 bases left in between. Germline loops: CDR1 SGHNT, CDR2 YENEEA. This CDR3 comprises 13 residues. CDR3 loop: CASSSGNGNTIYF. CDR3 sequence (DNA): TGTGCCAGCAGCTCAGGGAATGGAAACACCATATATTTT.

This clone was detected only once. It is unclear where the CDR3 begins or ends on the DNA, so no DNA is shown, and the CDR3 is as TCRdb lists it. The chain uses TRBV7-2 and TRBJ2-1; the table's D gene call, TRBD2, was not cross checked with the DNA. The CDR3 has 14 amino acids, counting both end residues. CDR1 is SGHTA and CDR2 is FQGNSA in the germline V gene. The CDR3 loop is CASSFGGGAGVGFF.

This chain connects TRBV5-5 to TRBJ1-1; 8 nucleotides agree with TRBD1. CDR3 length: 14 amino acids. The trim removed 4 bases at V and 5 bases at J, leaving 7 bases unmatched. Germline assignment: CDR1 SGHKS and CDR2 YYEKEE (reference sequence). The CDR3 DNA sequence: TGTGCCAGCAGCCCTAGACAGGGGCTAACTGAAGCTTTCTTT. It yields the protein CASSPRQGLTEAFF.

This clone showed up just once. Here the CDR3 reads CASSKSRGYTDTQYF. The CDR3 bases are TGTGCCAGCAGCAAAAGCAGGGGTTACACAGATACGCAGTATTTT. This chain joins TRBV7-3 and TRBJ2-3; perhaps TRBD1 as D (6 bases). This CDR3 has 15 residues. Germline values: CDR1 SGHTA, CDR2 FQGTGA. V lost 5 bases to trimming and J lost 2 bases, with 14 bases between them.

The rearrangement uses TRBV4-1 and TRBJ2-1; perhaps TRBD2 as D (6 bases). The CDR3 spans 17 residues. Germline V lookup: CDR1 MGHRA, CDR2 YSYEKL. V lost 4 bases to trimming and J lost 1 base, with 17 bases between them. The CDR3 protein is CASSPPPGSGSYNEQFF. For the CDR3, the DNA is TGCGCCAGCAGCCCTCCCCCCGGTAGCGGTTCCTACAATGAGCAGTTCTTC.

This clone occurred a few times. The chain has TRBV25-1 and TRBJ1-6; D is undetermined. CDR1 MGHDK and CDR2 SYGVNS come from the germline V gene. This CDR3 is built from 14 residues. V was pared by 1 base and J by 8 bases, with 9 bases between. CDR3 DNA: TGTGCCAGCAGTGAATCTGGGTACTATTCACCCCTCCACTTT. It yields the protein CASSESGYYSPLHF. Filled out from reference TRBV25-1 and TRBJ1-6, the complete variable domain reads EADIYQTPRYLVIGTGKKITLECSQTMGHDKMYWYQQDPGMELHLIHYSYGVNSTEKGDLSSESTVSRIRTEHFPLTLESARPSHTSQYLCASSESGYYSPLHFGNGTRLTVT.

This sequence joins TRBV30 and TRBJ1-1; maybe TRBD1 (5 bases). V was trimmed by 3 bases and J by 4 bases, leaving 18 bases between them. CDR1 is GTSNPN and CDR2 is SVGIG in the germline V gene (reference sequence). This CDR3 is 15 amino acids long. The CDR3 spells CAWSRDQGPGTEAFF. The CDR3 DNA reads TGTGCCTGGAGCCGGGACCAGGGCCCGGGCACTGAAGCTTTCTTT.

The chain has TRBV28 and TRBJ2-5; 11 bases line up with TRBD1. The CDR3 length is 15 residues. From germline, CDR1 is MDHEN and CDR2 SYDVKM. V was pared by 8 bases and J by 2 bases, with 7 bases of the junction left unmatched. CDR3 sequence (DNA): TGTGCCAGCTCCGGGACAGGGGGACTTCAAGAGACCCAGTACTTC. Protein: CASSGTGGLQETQYF.

The genes are TRBV7-9 and TRBJ1-1; D possibly corresponds to TRBD1 (5 bases). With 5 bases removed from V and 0 bases from J, the gap between germline ends came to 10 bases. Germline V gives CDR1 SEHNR, CDR2 FQNEAQ (reference sequence). The length of the CDR3 is 14 residues. CDR3 sequence reads: CASSRDLLNTEAFF. CDR3 sequence (DNA): TGTGCCAGCAGCCGGGACCTTCTGAACACTGAAGCTTTCTTT.

The chain recombines TRBV19 with TRBJ1-1, with D unresolved. The CDR3 runs to 13 residues. Germline V gene data show CDR1 as LNHDA and CDR2 as SQIVND (reference sequence). The V end was cut by 5 bases, the J end by 1 base, with 8 bases between. The CDR3 spells CASSVQWNTEAFF. CDR3 sequence (DNA): TGTGCCAGTAGTGTACAGTGGAACACTGAAGCTTTCTTT.

J is TRBJ1-3 and V is TRBV20-1, with no clear D. V lost 3 bases, J lost 1 base, and 10 bases lay in between. Germline V CDR1 and CDR2: DFQATT, SNEGSKA (reference sequence). CDR3 size: 14 residues. The DNA for the CDR3 is TGCAGTGCTAGTGCCGGGGAGTCTGGAAACACCATATATTTT. Translating gives CSASAGESGNTIYF.

The rearrangement links TRBV6-5 to TRBJ2-7; a possible D gene is TRBD1 (5 bases). Germline CDR1 and CDR2: MNHEY and SVGAGI. This CDR3 spans 14 amino acids. V lost 7 bases to trimming and J lost 0 bases, with 13 bases between them. This CDR3 is CASTEFRASYEQYF. CDR3 bases: TGTGCCAGCACCGAATTCAGGGCCTCCTACGAGCAGTACTTC.

The CDR3 here is CASKRGTSGADTQYF. The CDR3 coding sequence is TGTGCCAGTAAGCGGGGGACATCAGGGGCAGATACGCAGTATTTT. The V and J genes are TRBV9 and TRBJ2-3; TRBD2 matches at 8 bases. The CDR3 runs 15 residues. The germline gives CDR1 SGDLS, CDR2 YYNGEE. The V and J ends lost 8 bases and 4 bases, in that order; junction bases with no gene match: 12.

The chain joins TRBV7-9 to TRBJ2-3; TRBD2 matches at 11 bases. Germline lookup yields CDR1 SEHNR and CDR2 FQNEAQ (reference sequence). V lost 5 bases and J lost 2; bases outside the gene matches: 6. The CDR3 sequence is 16 residues long. The CDR3 nucleotides read TGTGCCAGCAGCGGGGCTAGCGGGGGGACCACAGATACGCAGTATTTT. Its translation is CASSGASGGTTDTQYF.

V usage is TRBV18 and J usage is TRBJ1-2; perhaps TRBD1 as D (6 bases). CDR3 size: 16 residues. The germline gives CDR1 KGHSH, CDR2 LQKENI. With 6 bases removed from V and 4 bases from J, the gap between germline ends came to 21 bases. Here the CDR3 DNA reads TGTGCCAGCTCGTACACACGACGGACAGAAACCTATGGCTACACCTTC. Amino acid sequence: CASSYTRRTETYGYTF. The complete variable domain, with remaining parts taken from reference TRBV18 and TRBJ1-2, reads NAGVMQNPRHLVRRRGQEARLRCSPMKGHSHVYWYRQLPEEGLKFMVYLQKENIIDESGMPKERFSAEFPKEGPSILRIQQVVRGDSAAYFCASSYTRRTETYGYTFGSGTRLTVV.

In this sample, this clone is medium-sized. The chain has TRBV12-3 or TRBV12-4 and TRBJ2-3; D unresolved. V lost 4 bases, J lost 3 bases, and 5 bases lay in between. The length of the CDR3 is 12 residues. CDR3 sequence (DNA): TGTGCCAGCAGTTCAGATACAGATACGCAGTATTTT. This gives the protein CASSSDTDTQYF.

The V gene is TRBV10-1, the J gene TRBJ2-7, with TRBD1 matching over 7 bases. The CDR3 extends over 16 amino acids. V trimming: 5 bases; J trimming: 4 bases; junction bases outside the gene matches: 14. Germline V CDR1 and CDR2: WNHNN, SYGVQD (reference sequence). CDR3 loop: CASSSSSGTDLYEQYF. The CDR3 coding sequence is TGCGCCAGCAGTTCCTCCTCCGGGACAGACTTGTACGAGCAGTACTTC.

This clone was seen a few times. The chain employs TRBV15 and TRBJ1-2; 7 positions agree with TRBD1. CDR3 length equals 14 residues. V shed 2 bases and J 8 bases; nucleotides not matched to a gene: 8. Germline values: CDR1 LNHNV, CDR2 YYDKDF (reference sequence). The CDR3 here is CATSRSDRVTGYTF. The CDR3 DNA reads as TGTGCCACCAGCAGATCCGACAGGGTTACCGGCTACACCTTC.